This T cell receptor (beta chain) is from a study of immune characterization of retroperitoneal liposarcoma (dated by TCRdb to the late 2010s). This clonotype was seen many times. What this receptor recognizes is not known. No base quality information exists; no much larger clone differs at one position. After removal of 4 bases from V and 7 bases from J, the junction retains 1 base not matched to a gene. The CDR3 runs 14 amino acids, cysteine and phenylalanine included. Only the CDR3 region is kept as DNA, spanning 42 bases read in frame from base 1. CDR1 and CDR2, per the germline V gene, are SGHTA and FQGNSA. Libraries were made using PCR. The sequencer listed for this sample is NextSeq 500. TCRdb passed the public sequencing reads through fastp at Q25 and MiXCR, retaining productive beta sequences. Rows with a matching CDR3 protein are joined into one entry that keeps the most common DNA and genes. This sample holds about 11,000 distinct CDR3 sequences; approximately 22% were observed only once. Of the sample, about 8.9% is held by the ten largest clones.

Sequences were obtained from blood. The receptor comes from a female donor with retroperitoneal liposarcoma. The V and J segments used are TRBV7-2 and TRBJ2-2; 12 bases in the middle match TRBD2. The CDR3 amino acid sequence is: CASSWTSGNGELFF. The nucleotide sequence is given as TGTGCCAGCAGCTGGACTAGCGGGAACGGGGAGCTGTTTTTT.